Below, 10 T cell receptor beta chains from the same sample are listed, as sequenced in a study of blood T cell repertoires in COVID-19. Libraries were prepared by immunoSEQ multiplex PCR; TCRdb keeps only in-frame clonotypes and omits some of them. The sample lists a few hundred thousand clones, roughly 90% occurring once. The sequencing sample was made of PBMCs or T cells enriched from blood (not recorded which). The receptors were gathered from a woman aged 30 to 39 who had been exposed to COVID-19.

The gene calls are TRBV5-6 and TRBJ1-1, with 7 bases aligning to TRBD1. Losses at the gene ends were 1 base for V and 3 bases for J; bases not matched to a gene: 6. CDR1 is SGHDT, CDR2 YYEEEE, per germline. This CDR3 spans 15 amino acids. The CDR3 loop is CASSLTGAVDTEAFF. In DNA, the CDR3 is TGTGCCAGCAGCTTGACAGGGGCCGTGGACACTGAAGCTTTCTTT.

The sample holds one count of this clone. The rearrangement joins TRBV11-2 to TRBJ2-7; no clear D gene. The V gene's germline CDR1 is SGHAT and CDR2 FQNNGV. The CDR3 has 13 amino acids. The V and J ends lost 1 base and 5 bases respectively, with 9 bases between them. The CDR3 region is CASSLVAGNEQYF. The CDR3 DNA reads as TGTGCCAGCAGCTTAGTGGCAGGAAACGAGCAGTACTTC.

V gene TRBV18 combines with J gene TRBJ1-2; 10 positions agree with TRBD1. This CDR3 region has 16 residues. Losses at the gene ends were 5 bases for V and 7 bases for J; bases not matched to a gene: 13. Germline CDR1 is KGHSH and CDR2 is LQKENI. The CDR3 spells CASSSGTGVPVSGYTF. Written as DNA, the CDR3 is TGTGCCAGCTCATCAGGGACAGGGGTCCCCGTTTCTGGCTACACCTTC.

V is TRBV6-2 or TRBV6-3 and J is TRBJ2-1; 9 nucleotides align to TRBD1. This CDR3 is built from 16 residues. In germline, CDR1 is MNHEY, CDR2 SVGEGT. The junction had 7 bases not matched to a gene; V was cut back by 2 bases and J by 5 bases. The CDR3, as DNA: TGTGCCAGCAGTTACCCCCGGACAGGGGTTGACAATGAGCAGTTCTTC. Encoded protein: CASSYPRTGVDNEQFF.

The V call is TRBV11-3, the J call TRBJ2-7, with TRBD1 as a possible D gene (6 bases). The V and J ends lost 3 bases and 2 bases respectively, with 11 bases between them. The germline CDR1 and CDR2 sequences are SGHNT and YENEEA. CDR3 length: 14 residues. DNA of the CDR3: TGTGCCAGCAGCTTGACAGGTCTAACCTACGAGCAGTACTTC. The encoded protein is CASSLTGLTYEQYF.

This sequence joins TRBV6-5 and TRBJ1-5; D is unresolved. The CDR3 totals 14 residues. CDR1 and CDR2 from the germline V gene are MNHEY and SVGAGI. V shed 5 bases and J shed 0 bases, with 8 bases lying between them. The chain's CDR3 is CASSPSSSNQPQHF. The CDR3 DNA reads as TGTGCCAGCAGTCCTTCCTCTAGCAATCAGCCCCAGCATTTT.

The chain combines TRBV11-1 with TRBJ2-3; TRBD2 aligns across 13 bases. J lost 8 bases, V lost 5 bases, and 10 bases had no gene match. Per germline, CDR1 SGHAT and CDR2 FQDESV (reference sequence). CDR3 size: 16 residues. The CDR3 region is CASSPRTSGSSRTQYF. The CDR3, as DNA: TGTGCCAGCAGCCCCAGGACTAGCGGGAGTTCTCGTACGCAGTATTTT. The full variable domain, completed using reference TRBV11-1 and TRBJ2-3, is EAEVAQSPRYKITEKSQAVAFWCDPISGHATLYWYRQILGQGPELLVQFQDESVVDDSQLPKDRFSAERLKGVDSTLKIQPAELGDSAMYLCASSPRTSGSSRTQYFGPGTRLTVL.

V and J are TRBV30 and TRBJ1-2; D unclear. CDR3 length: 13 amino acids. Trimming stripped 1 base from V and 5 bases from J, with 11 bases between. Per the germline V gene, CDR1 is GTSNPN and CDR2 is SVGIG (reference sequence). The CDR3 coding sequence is TGTGCCTGGAGTGAAGGACGGGAATATGGCTACACCTTC. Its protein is CAWSEGREYGYTF.

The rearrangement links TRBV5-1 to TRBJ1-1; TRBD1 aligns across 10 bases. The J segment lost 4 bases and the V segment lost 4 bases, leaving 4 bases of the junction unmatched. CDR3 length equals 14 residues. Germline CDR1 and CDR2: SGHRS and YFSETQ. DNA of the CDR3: TGCGCCAGCAGCCTCGGGACAGGGGTCACTGAAGCTTTCTTT. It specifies CASSLGTGVTEAFF.

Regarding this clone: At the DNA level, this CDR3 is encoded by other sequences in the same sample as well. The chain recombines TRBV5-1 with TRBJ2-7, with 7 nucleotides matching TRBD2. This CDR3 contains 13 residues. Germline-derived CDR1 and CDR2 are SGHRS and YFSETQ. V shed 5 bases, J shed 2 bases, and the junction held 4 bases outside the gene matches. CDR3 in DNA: TGCGCCAGCAGGGCGGGAGAAACCTACGAGCAGTACTTC. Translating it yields CASRAGETYEQYF.